The 30 T cell receptor beta chains listed next were all sequenced from one sample in a study of low-dose radiotherapy and immunotherapy resistance in tumors. TRAV- and TRBV-specific primers were used for first-strand cDNA, which covered alpha and beta chains. TCRs were amplified for 20 to 25 PCR cycles with a constant-region primer and V-primer adapter. TCRdb reanalysed the reads using MiXCR and keeps one entry per CDR3 protein. The table lists approximately 84,000 distinct CDR3 sequences, roughly 19% of them singletons, with roughly 2.8% in the top ten. Time point noted: before trial treatment. Source: PBMCs, taken before treatment. The source of these receptors is a male donor with prostate cancer.

This clonotype was seen many times. The chain uses TRBV5-1 and TRBJ1-4; the D is unclear. V lost 5 bases to trimming and J lost 1 base, with 12 bases between them. CDR1 and CDR2 (germline): SGHRS, YFSETQ. There are 15 residues in the CDR3. CDR3 amino acids: CASSPRSLTNEKLFF. The CDR3 bases are TGCGCCAGCAGTCCTCGAAGCCTAACTAATGAAAAACTGTTTTTT.

This clonotype was detected ten times or more. The V and J genes are TRBV5-1 and TRBJ1-1, with D perhaps TRBD1 (5 bases). In germline, CDR1 is SGHRS, CDR2 YFSETQ. The V end lost 4 bases, the J end lost 2 bases, and 12 bases lay between the germline ends. This CDR3 contains 14 residues. The CDR3 sequence is CASSGSGRNTEAFF. The CDR3 region has the DNA TGCGCCAGCAGCGGCTCAGGGAGAAACACTGAAGCTTTCTTT.

The chain is built from TRBV30 and TRBJ2-7; tentatively, D is TRBD2 (6 bases). V was pared by 4 bases and J by 1 base, with 8 bases between. Per the germline V gene, CDR1 is GTSNPN and CDR2 is SVGIG (reference sequence). The CDR3 contains 12 residues. DNA of the CDR3: TGTGCCTGGAAGGAGGGTTCCTACGAGCAGTACTTC. This gives the protein CAWKEGSYEQYF. Based on the CDR3 plus reference TRBV30 and TRBJ2-7, the full variable domain is SQTIHQWPATLVQPVGSPLSLECTVEGTSNPNLYWYRQAAGRGLQLLFYSVGIGQISSEVPQNLSASRPQDRQFILSSKKLLLSDSGFYLCAWKEGSYEQYFGPGTRLTVT.

This clonotype was seen many times. CDR3 residues: CATQGSGGPIGYNEQFF. The DNA for the CDR3 is TGTGCCACCCAAGGGTCCGGGGGGCCCATTGGCTACAATGAGCAGTTCTTC. This sequence joins TRBV24-1 and TRBJ2-1, with D maybe TRBD2 (7 bases). The CDR3 contains 17 residues. From germline, CDR1 is KGHDR and CDR2 SFDVKD. V gave up 9 bases and J gave up 3 bases, with 23 bases separating them.

Remarks on this clonotype: A far larger clone is off by one base, so a read error is likely. This chain links TRBV5-1 with TRBJ2-5; 10 bases are a match to TRBD1. This CDR3 is 12 amino acids long. The junction had 5 bases not matched to a gene; V was cut back by 4 bases and J by 11 bases. Looked up from germline, CDR1 is SGHRS and CDR2 is YFSETQ. The CDR3 sequence: CASSVGQGQQYF. CDR3 nucleotide sequence: TGCGCCAGCAGCGTGGGACAGGGGCAGCAGTACTTC. Supplemented by reference TRBV5-1 and TRBJ2-5, the full variable domain reads KAGVTQTPRYLIKTRGQQVTLSCSPISGHRSVSWYQQTPGQGLQFLFEYFSETQRNKGNFPGRFSGRQFSNSRSEMNVSTLELGDSALYLCASSVGQGQQYFGPGTRLLVL.

At least ten counts were recorded for this clonotype. V is TRBV29-1 and J is TRBJ2-1; perhaps TRBD2 as D (6 bases). CDR1 is SQVTM and CDR2 is ANQGSEA in the germline V gene. V gave up 8 bases and J gave up 5 bases, with 16 bases separating them. The CDR3 length is 13 residues. The CDR3 spells CSFAGWGDNEQFF. CDR3 bases: TGCAGCTTTGCGGGGTGGGGTGACAATGAGCAGTTCTTC.

V usage is TRBV7-2 and J usage is TRBJ2-7, with 9 bases fitting TRBD2. The length of the CDR3 is 14 residues. J lost 2 bases, V lost 4 bases, and 3 bases had no gene match. Germline V CDR1 and CDR2: SGHTA, FQGNSA. The CDR3 protein is CASSSLAGTYEQYF. CDR3 bases: TGTGCCAGCAGCTCTCTAGCGGGGACCTACGAGCAGTACTTC.

This clonotype was observed at least ten times. This chain links TRBV11-2 with TRBJ2-7; D is uncertain. The CDR3 length is 14 residues. V dropped 4 bases and J dropped 1 base, with 11 bases sitting between them. CDR1 SGHAT and CDR2 FQNNGV come from the germline V gene. The CDR3 region has the DNA TGTGCCAGCAGCTCCGGGTACTCTTCCTACGAGCAGTACTTC. Translating it yields CASSSGYSSYEQYF.

This clonotype was counted ten times or more. This chain uses TRBV27 with TRBJ2-3; no definite D call. The CDR3 extends over 14 amino acids. Germline CDR1 is MNHEY and CDR2 is SMNVEV (reference sequence). Trimming took 3 bases from V and 4 from J, leaving 11 bases between them. The CDR3 coding sequence is TGTGCCAGCAGTTTGATGAGGATGGCAGATACGCAGTATTTT. Translation gives CASSLMRMADTQYF.

Details on this clonotype: The junction shows a germline mismatch at one end, possibly a read error. This chain connects TRBV5-3 to TRBJ2-3; D remains unclear. TRBV5-3 is filed as an ORF, its function uncertain. The CDR3 consists of 15 residues. The CDR3 loop reads CASSLAFRSTDTQYF. CDR3 in DNA: TGTGCCAGCAGCTTGGCTTTCAGGAGCACAGATACGCAGTATTTT.

This rearrangement joins TRBV29-1 to TRBJ1-5; 12 bases are shared with TRBD1. The CDR3 has 18 amino acids. CDR1 is SQVTM, CDR2 ANQGSEA, per germline. Trimming cost V 4 bases and J 1 base; bases outside gene matches: 11. The CDR3: CSVGVGTGGAGSNQPQHF. CDR3 in DNA: TGCAGCGTTGGGGTAGGGACAGGGGGCGCGGGCAGCAATCAGCCCCAGCATTTT.

This clonotype was seen many times. V gene TRBV4-1 combines with J gene TRBJ1-2; D gene unclear. The CDR3 loop spans 14 amino acids. CDR1 and CDR2 (germline): MGHRA, YSYEKL. V lost 3 bases and J 4 bases, leaving 12 bases between the germline ends. CDR3 region: CASSHGRSVYGYTF. The CDR3 nucleotides read TGCGCCAGCAGCCACGGACGGAGTGTCTATGGCTACACCTTC.

This clonotype was recorded many times. The chain carries TRBV23-1 and TRBJ2-5, with D possibly TRBD1 on 6 matching bases. TRBV23-1 is sorted into the ORF group, with uncertain function. The CDR3 is 15 amino acids. Trimming removed 9 bases at V and 4 bases at J, with 21 bases between. CDR3: CASTPTRGGIETQYF. Here the CDR3 DNA reads TGCGCCAGTACACCTACCAGGGGTGGTATAGAGACCCAGTACTTC.

The chain links TRBV23-1 to TRBJ2-7; 7 bases map to TRBD2. TRBV23-1 is given ORF status, its function remaining uncertain. V trimming: 4 bases; J trimming: 3 bases; junction bases outside the gene matches: 12. The CDR3 extends over 16 amino acids. CDR3 residues: CASSRLRPRGVYEQYF. CDR3 bases: TGCGCCAGCAGTCGGCTCCGCCCCCGGGGGGTCTACGAGCAGTACTTC.

This clonotype was seen repeatedly, ten times or more. This sequence joins TRBV25-1 and TRBJ2-5; 7 bases agree with TRBD1. CDR3 size: 12 residues. The germline gives CDR1 MGHDK, CDR2 SYGVNS. V gave up 10 bases and J gave up 5 bases; unmatched junction bases: 7. CDR3 residues: CATTGDGETQYF. The DNA for the CDR3 is TGTGCCACCACAGGGGATGGGGAGACCCAGTACTTC. The variable domain in full, with the rest retrieved from reference TRBV25-1 and TRBJ2-5, is EADIYQTPRYLVIGTGKKITLECSQTMGHDKMYWYQQDPGMELHLIHYSYGVNSTEKGDLSSESTVSRIRTEHFPLTLESARPSHTSQYLCATTGDGETQYFGPGTRLLVL.

This clonotype was observed many times. The chain carries TRBV2 and TRBJ1-1; possibly TRBD1 for D (5 bases). Germline V gives CDR1 SNHLY, CDR2 FYNNEI. Trimming took 4 bases from V and 6 from J, leaving 15 bases between them. This CDR3 comprises 14 residues. The CDR3 nucleotides are TGTGCCAGCAGTGTTAATTGGGGACGAGCTGAAGCTTTCTTT. It yields the protein CASSVNWGRAEAFF.

This clonotype was picked up many times. The chain uses TRBV12-3 or TRBV12-4 and TRBJ2-7; D may match TRBD1 or TRBD2 (5 bases each). The CDR3 is made up of 13 amino acids. The V end was cut by 5 bases, the J end by 5 bases, with 13 bases between. The CDR3 coding sequence is TGTGCCAGCAGTAATTATATGGGGGACGAGCAGTACTTC. Translated, it gives CASSNYMGDEQYF.

The chain combines TRBV6-2 or TRBV6-3 with TRBJ2-3; D is ambiguous. V was trimmed by 6 bases and J by 5 bases, leaving 12 bases between them. CDR1 and CDR2 from the germline V gene are MNHEY and SVGEGT. The CDR3 extends over 13 amino acids. The CDR3 reads CASSKKKRDTQYF. CDR3 in DNA: TGTGCCAGCAGCAAAAAAAAAAGAGATACGCAGTATTTT.

This clonotype was seen more than once but under ten times. The rearrangement uses TRBV5-1 and TRBJ2-3; D may be TRBD2 (7 bases). Germline V CDR1 and CDR2: SGHRS, YFSETQ. The CDR3 extends over 18 amino acids. Between the trimmed V and J ends, which lost 3 bases and 6 bases, there was a span of 26 bases. The CDR3 here is CASSYDYILSGGRDTQYF. CDR3 nucleotide sequence: TGCGCCAGCAGCTACGACTATATCCTATCGGGGGGCCGGGATACGCAGTATTTT.

This clonotype was counted at least ten times. The V and J genes are TRBV6-4 and TRBJ1-5; D gene ambiguous. CDR1 is MRHNA and CDR2 is SNTAGT in the germline V gene. Trimming shortened V by 5 bases and J by 2 bases, and 25 bases separated the two germline ends. CDR3 length: 19 amino acids. This chain's CDR3 is CASSPRNRSRSYGNQPQHF. The CDR3 DNA reads as TGTGCCAGCAGTCCGCGAAATAGGTCCCGGTCATACGGCAATCAGCCCCAGCATTTT.

This clonotype was recorded at least ten times. The J gene is TRBJ1-1, the V gene TRBV7-8; 7 bases are a match to TRBD1. Germline values: CDR1 SGHVS, CDR2 FQNEAQ. V dropped 5 bases and J dropped 4; count of bases not matched to a gene: 10. The CDR3 is 15 residues long. The DNA for the CDR3 is TGTGCCAGCAGCCCCCTCAGGGGGGTGGGCACTGAAGCTTTCTTT. Its protein is CASSPLRGVGTEAFF.

This clonotype appeared many times. V usage is TRBV27 and J usage is TRBJ1-6; D perhaps matches TRBD1 (6 bases). The CDR3 has 19 residues. From germline, CDR1 is MNHEY and CDR2 SMNVEV (reference sequence). V dropped 6 bases and J dropped 5 bases, with 26 bases sitting between them. The CDR3 reads CASRKQGRNSVRHNSPLHF. In DNA form, the CDR3 reads TGTGCCAGCAGGAAACAGGGCCGGAATAGTGTGAGGCATAATTCACCCCTCCACTTT.

This clonotype was observed many times. The chain carries TRBV7-9 and TRBJ2-1; 9 bases fit TRBD1. The CDR3 runs to 16 residues. The germline V gene has CDR1 SEHNR and CDR2 FQNEAQ (reference sequence). V shed 5 bases, J shed 5 bases, and the junction held 10 bases outside the gene matches. The CDR3 reads CASSAPRDRANNEQFF. Written as DNA, the CDR3 is TGTGCCAGCAGCGCCCCTCGGGACAGGGCTAACAATGAGCAGTTCTTC.

This clonotype was observed many times. V usage is TRBV13 and J usage is TRBJ1-4, with 7 bases lining up with TRBD1. The CDR3 contains 15 residues. The germline V gene encodes CDR1 PRHDT and CDR2 FYEKMQ (reference sequence). Trimming removed 2 bases from V and 5 bases from J; junction bases left unmatched: 5. CDR3 DNA sequence: TGTGCCAGCAGCTTACGCAGGGGGATGAATGAAAAACTGTTTTTT. It codes for CASSLRRGMNEKLFF.

This clonotype showed up many times. The V and J genes are TRBV10-3 and TRBJ2-2; D gene ambiguous. Per germline, CDR1 ENHRY and CDR2 SYGVKD. The ends were cut back, 3 bases at V and 0 bases at J, with 11 bases in the middle. CDR3 length: 16 residues. The CDR3 loop is CAISDRAGANTGELFF. As DNA, the CDR3 is TGTGCCATCAGTGATCGAGCCGGAGCGAACACCGGGGAGCTGTTTTTT.

This clonotype was counted ten times or more. This chain connects TRBV5-1 to TRBJ2-7; a weak D match, TRBD1 (6 bases). The CDR3 has 15 amino acids. Trimming took off 2 bases at V and 2 bases at J, with 14 bases between the two ends. The germline CDR1 and CDR2 sequences are SGHRS and YFSETQ. CDR3 region: CASSLVTGSTYEQYF. For the CDR3, the DNA is TGCGCCAGCAGCTTAGTGACAGGCTCTACCTACGAGCAGTACTTC.

This clonotype was counted at least ten times. The rearrangement uses TRBV7-3 and TRBJ2-7, with 10 bases lining up with TRBD2. The CDR3 spans 15 residues. V lost 1 base, J lost 2 bases, and 2 bases stayed unmatched. The germline CDR1 and CDR2 sequences are SGHTA and FQGTGA. CDR3 coding DNA: TGTGCCAGCAGCTTAATAGCGGGGGGCGCCTACGAGCAGTACTTC. Translating it yields CASSLIAGGAYEQYF.

This clonotype was seen ten or more times. The CDR3 nucleotides read TGTGCCATCAGTGAGCGACCAGGGAACAACGATGGCTACACCTTC. Translated, it gives CAISERPGNNDGYTF. The chain carries TRBV10-3 and TRBJ1-2; D is possibly TRBD1 (5 bases). V was pared by 2 bases and J by 6 bases, with 16 bases between. The CDR3 is 15 amino acids. Per the germline V gene, CDR1 is ENHRY and CDR2 is SYGVKD.

This clonotype appeared many times. V and J are TRBV6-2 or TRBV6-3 and TRBJ2-4; perhaps TRBD2 as D (6 bases). The CDR3 is 14 amino acids. CDR1 and CDR2 (germline): MNHEY, SVGEGT. Trimming removed 5 bases from V and 8 bases from J, with 16 bases in between. The chain's CDR3 is CASSEPGLRDIQYF. CDR3 sequence (DNA): TGTGCCAGCAGTGAACCGGGACTCCGAGACATTCAGTACTTC.

This clonotype appeared many times. The chain recombines TRBV6-8 with TRBJ2-2; 8 bases align to TRBD2. Germline CDR1 reads MNHGY; CDR2 reads SAAAGT. The CDR3 loop spans 16 amino acids. After removal of 6 bases from V and 0 bases from J, the junction contained 6 bases not matched to a gene. Written as DNA, the CDR3 is TGTGCCAGCAGGGCGAGTAGCGGGGCGAACACCGGGGAGCTGTTTTTT. Translated: CASRASSGANTGELFF.